This T cell receptor beta chain was identified in a study of blood T cell repertoires in COVID-19. Study as a whole: Acute and convalescent COVID-19 specimens originated in the United States, Italy and Spain. T cells, B-cell-depleted T cells, or PBMCs provided the cDNA or gDNA that served as material.

Original processing notes: Reference gene primer amplification gave nucleated cell count estimates. Profiling relied on immunoSEQ multiplex PCR, and the TCRdb table lists in-frame clones only, not all of them. From that table come the V and J calls and clone size; the DNA was used to work out D and trimming. The sample contains about 190,000 clones, around nine tenths of which appear only once. Trimming at V came to 2 bases and at J to 7 bases, leaving 5 bases not matched to a gene. This CDR3 region has 15 residues. CDR1 and CDR2 (germline): SEHNR, FQNEAQ (reference sequence). The chain has TRBV7-9 and TRBJ1-4, with TRBD1 identical over 9 bases. This receptor was obtained from a man between 40 and 49 years old with acute or convalescent COVID-19. What was sequenced was peripheral blood. CDR3: CASSLIGTGFEKLFF. CDR3 bases: TGTGCCAGCAGCTTAATTGGGACAGGGTTTGAAAAACTGTTTTTT.